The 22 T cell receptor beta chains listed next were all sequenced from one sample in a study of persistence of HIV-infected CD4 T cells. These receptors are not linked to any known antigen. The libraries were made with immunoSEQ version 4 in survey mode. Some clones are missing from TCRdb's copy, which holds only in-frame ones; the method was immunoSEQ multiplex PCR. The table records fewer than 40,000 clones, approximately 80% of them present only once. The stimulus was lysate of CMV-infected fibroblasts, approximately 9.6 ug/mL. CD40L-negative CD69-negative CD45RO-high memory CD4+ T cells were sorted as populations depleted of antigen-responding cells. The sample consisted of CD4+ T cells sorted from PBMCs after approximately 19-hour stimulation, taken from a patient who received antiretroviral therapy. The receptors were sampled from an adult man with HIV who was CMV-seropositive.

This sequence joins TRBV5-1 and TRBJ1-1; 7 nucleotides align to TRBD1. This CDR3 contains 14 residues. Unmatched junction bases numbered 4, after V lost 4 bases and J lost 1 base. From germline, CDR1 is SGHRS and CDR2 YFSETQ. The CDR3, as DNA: TGCGCCAGCAGCCTGGGACAGCAGAACACTGAAGCTTTCTTT. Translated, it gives CASSLGQQNTEAFF.

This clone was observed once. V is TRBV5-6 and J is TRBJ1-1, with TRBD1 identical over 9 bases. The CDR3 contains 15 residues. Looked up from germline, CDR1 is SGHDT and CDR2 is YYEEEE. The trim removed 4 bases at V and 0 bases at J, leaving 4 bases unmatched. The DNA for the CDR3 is TGTGCCAGCAGCGTAAACAGGGGGCTGAACACTGAAGCTTTCTTT. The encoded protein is CASSVNRGLNTEAFF.

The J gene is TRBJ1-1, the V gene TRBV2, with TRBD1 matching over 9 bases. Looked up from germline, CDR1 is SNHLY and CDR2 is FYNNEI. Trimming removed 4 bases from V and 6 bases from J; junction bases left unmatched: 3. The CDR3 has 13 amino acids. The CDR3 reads CASSGQGEAEAFF. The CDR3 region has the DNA TGTGCCAGCAGTGGACAGGGGGAGGCTGAAGCTTTCTTT.

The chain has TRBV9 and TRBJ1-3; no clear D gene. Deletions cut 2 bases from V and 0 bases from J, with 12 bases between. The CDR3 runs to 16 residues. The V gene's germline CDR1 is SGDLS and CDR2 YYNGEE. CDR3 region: CASSVTTAHSGNTIYF. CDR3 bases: TGTGCCAGCAGCGTCACTACAGCGCACTCTGGAAACACCATATATTTT.

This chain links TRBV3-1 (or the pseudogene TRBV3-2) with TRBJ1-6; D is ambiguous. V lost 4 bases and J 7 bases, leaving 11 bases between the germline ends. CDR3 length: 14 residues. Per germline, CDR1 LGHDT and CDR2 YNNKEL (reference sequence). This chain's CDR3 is CASSRGGQNSPLHF. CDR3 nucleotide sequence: TGTGCCAGCAGCCGGGGAGGTCAGAATTCACCCCTCCACTTT.

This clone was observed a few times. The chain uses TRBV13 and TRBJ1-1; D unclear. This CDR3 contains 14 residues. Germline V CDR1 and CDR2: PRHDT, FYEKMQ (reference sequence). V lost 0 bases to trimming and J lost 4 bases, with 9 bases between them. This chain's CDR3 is CASSLGLASTEAFF. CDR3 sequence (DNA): TGTGCCAGCAGCTTAGGTTTGGCTTCCACTGAAGCTTTCTTT.

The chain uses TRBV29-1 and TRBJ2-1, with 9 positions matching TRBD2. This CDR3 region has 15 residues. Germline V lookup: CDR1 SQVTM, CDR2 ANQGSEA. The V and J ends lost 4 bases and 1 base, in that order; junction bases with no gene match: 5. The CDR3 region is CSVVAGGHSYNEQFF. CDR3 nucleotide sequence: TGCAGCGTTGTTGCGGGGGGGCATTCCTACAATGAGCAGTTCTTC.

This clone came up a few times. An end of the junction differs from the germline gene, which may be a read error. CDR3 residues: CASSPNQRGNTGELFF. DNA of the CDR3: TGTGCTAGCAGCCCCAACCAGCGGGGGAACACCGGGGAGCTGTTTTTT. The chain employs TRBV7-7 and TRBJ2-2, with TRBD2 identical over 7 bases. CDR1 and CDR2 (germline): SSHAT, FNYEAQ (reference sequence). The CDR3 extends over 16 amino acids.

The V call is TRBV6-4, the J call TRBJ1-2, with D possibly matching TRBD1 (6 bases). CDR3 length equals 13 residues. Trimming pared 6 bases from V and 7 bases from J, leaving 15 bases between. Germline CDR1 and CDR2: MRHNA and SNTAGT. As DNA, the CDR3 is TGTGCCAGCAGCGATGGCAACAGGGTTGGCTACACCTTC. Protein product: CASSDGNRVGYTF.

CDR3 in DNA: TGTGCCAGCAGCCCGGGGACTGAATCCTACGAGCAGTACTTC. Translation gives CASSPGTESYEQYF. The V and J genes are TRBV5-4 and TRBJ2-7, with D possibly TRBD2 on 6 matching bases. V was clipped by 4 bases and J by 1 base, with 12 bases between them. The CDR3 is 14 amino acids. The V gene's germline CDR1 is SGHNT and CDR2 YYREEE (reference sequence).

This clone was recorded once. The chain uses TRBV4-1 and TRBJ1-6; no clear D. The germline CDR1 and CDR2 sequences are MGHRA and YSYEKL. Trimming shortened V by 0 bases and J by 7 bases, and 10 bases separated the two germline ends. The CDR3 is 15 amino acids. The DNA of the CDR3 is TGCGCCAGCAGCCAAGATCGGGGTGCGAATTCACCCCTCCACTTT. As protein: CASSQDRGANSPLHF.

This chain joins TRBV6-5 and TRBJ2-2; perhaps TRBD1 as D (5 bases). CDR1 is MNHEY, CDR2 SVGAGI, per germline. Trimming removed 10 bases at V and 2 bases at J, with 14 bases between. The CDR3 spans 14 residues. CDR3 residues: CAIKGNFNTGELFF. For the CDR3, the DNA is TGTGCCATAAAGGGGAATTTTAACACCGGGGAGCTGTTTTTT.

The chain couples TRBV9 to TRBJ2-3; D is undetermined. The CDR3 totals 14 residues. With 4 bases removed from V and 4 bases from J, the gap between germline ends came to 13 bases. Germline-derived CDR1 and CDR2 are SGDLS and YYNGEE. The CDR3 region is CASSFSNPSDTQYF. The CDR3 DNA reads TGTGCCAGCAGCTTTTCCAATCCTTCAGATACGCAGTATTTT.

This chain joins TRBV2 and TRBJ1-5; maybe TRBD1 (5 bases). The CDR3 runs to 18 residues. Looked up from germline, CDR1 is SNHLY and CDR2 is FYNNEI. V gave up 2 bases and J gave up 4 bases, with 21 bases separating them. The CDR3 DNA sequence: TGTGCCAGCAGTGAACCCCTGGGTGGCCAGGGTAGTAATCAGCCCCAGCATTTT. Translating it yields CASSEPLGGQGSNQPQHF.

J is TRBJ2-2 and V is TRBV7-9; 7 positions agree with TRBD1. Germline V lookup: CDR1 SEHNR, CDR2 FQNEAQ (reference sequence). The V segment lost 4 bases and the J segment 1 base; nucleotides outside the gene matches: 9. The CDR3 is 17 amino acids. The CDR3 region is CASSSWRQGENTGELFF. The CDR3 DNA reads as TGTGCCAGCAGCTCATGGCGGCAGGGGGAGAACACCGGGGAGCTGTTTTTT.

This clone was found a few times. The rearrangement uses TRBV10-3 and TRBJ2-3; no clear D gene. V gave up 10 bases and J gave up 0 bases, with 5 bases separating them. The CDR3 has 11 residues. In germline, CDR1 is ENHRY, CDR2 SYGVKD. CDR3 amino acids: CATSSTDTQYF. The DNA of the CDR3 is TGTGCCACCTCTAGCACAGATACGCAGTATTTT.

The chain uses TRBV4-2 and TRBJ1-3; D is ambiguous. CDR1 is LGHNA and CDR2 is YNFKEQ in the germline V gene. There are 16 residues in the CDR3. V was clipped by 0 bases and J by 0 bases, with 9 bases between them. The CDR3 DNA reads TGTGCCAGCAGCCAAGATGTAGGGCTCTCTGGAAACACCATATATTTT. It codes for CASSQDVGLSGNTIYF.

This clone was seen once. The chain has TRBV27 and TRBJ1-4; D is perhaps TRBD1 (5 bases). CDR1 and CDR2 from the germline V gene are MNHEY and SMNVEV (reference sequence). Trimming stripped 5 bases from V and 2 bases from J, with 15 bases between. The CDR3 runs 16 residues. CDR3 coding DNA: TGTGCCAGCAGTACGCTCCGGGACGGCACTAATGAAAAACTGTTTTTT. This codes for CASSTLRDGTNEKLFF.

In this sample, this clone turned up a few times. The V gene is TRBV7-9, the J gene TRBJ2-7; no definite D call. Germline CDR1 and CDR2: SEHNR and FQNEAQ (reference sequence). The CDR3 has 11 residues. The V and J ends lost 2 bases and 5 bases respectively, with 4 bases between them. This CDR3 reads CASSLRDEQYF. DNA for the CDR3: TGTGCCAGCAGCTTAAGAGACGAGCAGTACTTC.

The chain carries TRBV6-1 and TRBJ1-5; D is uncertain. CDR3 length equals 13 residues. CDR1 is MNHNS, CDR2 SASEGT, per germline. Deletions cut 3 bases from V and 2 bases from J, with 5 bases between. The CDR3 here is CASSDGRNQPQHF. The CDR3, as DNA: TGTGCCAGCAGTGATGGCCGCAATCAGCCCCAGCATTTT.

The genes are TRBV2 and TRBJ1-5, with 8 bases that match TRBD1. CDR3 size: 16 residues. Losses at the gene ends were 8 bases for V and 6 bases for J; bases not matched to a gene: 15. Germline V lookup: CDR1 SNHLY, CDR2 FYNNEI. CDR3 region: CASGGGRQGASQPQHF. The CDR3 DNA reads TGTGCCAGCGGGGGTGGGAGGCAGGGGGCCTCTCAGCCCCAGCATTTT.

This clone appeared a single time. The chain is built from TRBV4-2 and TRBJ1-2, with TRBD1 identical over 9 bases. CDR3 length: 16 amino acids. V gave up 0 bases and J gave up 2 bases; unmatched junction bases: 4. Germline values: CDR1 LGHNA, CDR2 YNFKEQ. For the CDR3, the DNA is TGTGCCAGCAGCCAAGATTACGGGACAGGGAACTATGGCTACACCTTC. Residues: CASSQDYGTGNYGYTF.